The 5 T cell receptor beta chains in this list originate from one sample, sequenced in a study of T-cell memory formation after mild COVID-19. In TCRdb, the 5' RACE reads were re-called with MiXCR into one record per CDR3 protein. The repertoire consists of 98,000 or so distinct CDR3 sequences, with roughly a sixth occurring once and the leading ten covering roughly 6%. Material for sequencing was PBMCs or a T cell subset sorted from them (not recorded which). The receptors derive from a man aged 18 to 29 who had mild COVID-19 (a few samples of this study predate the infection). Cell type and time point are not known.

The chain couples TRBV11-3 to TRBJ2-3, with D possibly matching TRBD2 (7 bases). The CDR3 is 15 residues long. V lost 5 bases, J lost 5 bases, and 17 bases lay in between. Per the germline V gene, CDR1 is SGHNT and CDR2 is YENEEA. The CDR3 loop is CASSRGRGAEDTQYF. The CDR3 DNA sequence: TGTGCCAGCAGCCGGGGGAGGGGGGCCGAAGATACGCAGTATTTT.

CDR3 DNA sequence: TGTGCCATCAGTGCCGGGGACTATGGCTACACCTTC. This gives the protein CAISAGDYGYTF. The rearrangement links TRBV10-3 to TRBJ1-2, with no clear D. Germline-derived CDR1 and CDR2 are ENHRY and SYGVKD. The V and J ends lost 4 bases and 3 bases respectively, with 6 bases between them. This CDR3 has 12 amino acids.

This clonotype has only a few counts. The V call is TRBV7-3, the J call TRBJ2-5; D is undetermined. The V and J ends lost 5 bases and 4 bases respectively, with 14 bases between them. The CDR3 extends over 14 amino acids. The germline V gene has CDR1 SGHTA and CDR2 FQGTGA. This CDR3 is CASSPSSFGETQYF. The CDR3, as DNA: TGTGCCAGCAGCCCCTCTAGTTTCGGAGAGACCCAGTACTTC.

This clonotype occurred a few times. The V and J genes are TRBV7-2 and TRBJ2-3; 8 bases agree with TRBD2. This CDR3 comprises 16 residues. With V trimmed by 3 bases and J by 1 base, 6 bases remained unmatched. Germline V lookup: CDR1 SGHTA, CDR2 FQGNSA. CDR3 sequence: CASSLAGGGGTDTQYF. The DNA of the CDR3 is TGTGCCAGCAGCTTGGCCGGGGGGGGCGGCACAGATACGCAGTATTTT.

This clonotype was found a few times. V usage is TRBV30 and J usage is TRBJ2-4; 8 bases line up with TRBD1. Losses at the gene ends were 3 bases for V and 0 bases for J; bases not matched to a gene: 4. The CDR3 contains 15 residues. Germline V lookup: CDR1 GTSNPN, CDR2 SVGIG (reference sequence). The CDR3: CAWRDRELAKNIQYF. CDR3 in DNA: TGTGCCTGGAGGGACAGGGAACTAGCCAAAAACATTCAGTACTTC.